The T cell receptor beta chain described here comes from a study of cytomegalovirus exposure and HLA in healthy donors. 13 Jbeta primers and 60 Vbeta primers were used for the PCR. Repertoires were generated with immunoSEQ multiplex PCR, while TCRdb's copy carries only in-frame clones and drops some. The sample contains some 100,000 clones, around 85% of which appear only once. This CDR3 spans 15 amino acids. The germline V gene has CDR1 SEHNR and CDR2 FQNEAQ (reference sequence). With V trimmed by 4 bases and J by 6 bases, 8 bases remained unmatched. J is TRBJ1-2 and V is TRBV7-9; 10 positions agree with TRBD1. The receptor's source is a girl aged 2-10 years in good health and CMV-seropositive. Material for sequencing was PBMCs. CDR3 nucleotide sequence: TGTGCCAGCAGCTCCTCGGGGACAGGGGAGGATGGCTACACCTTC. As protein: CASSSSGTGEDGYTF.